The 29 T cell receptor beta chains reported below all come from one sample, sequenced in a study of Graves' ophthalmopathy and Graves' hyperthyroidism. The study amplified TCR beta CDR3 regions using RNA transcripts. HTBI primers served in a first-round RT-PCR, which a second-round multiplex PCR followed. TCRdb processed the multiplex PCR reads anew with MiXCR; each CDR3 protein has one entry. The top ten clones hold 11% of a sample with about 1.1 million distinct CDR3 sequences, about two fifths of them seen once. Sequences were obtained from peripheral blood or thyroid tissue (not recorded which). Receptor source: an adult man with Graves' hyperthyroidism.

This clonotype has just a few counts. The chain couples TRBV28 to TRBJ2-5, with D unresolved. With 5 bases removed from V and 2 bases from J, the gap between germline ends came to 15 bases. This CDR3 is built from 15 residues. The germline gives CDR1 MDHEN, CDR2 SYDVKM. CDR3 amino acids: CASSPDARTQETQYF. CDR3 nucleotides: TGTGCCAGCAGTCCAGACGCAAGAACTCAAGAGACCCAGTACTTC.

J is TRBJ2-5 and V is TRBV19, with D hard to call. The germline V and J ends were trimmed by 1 base and 2 bases, with 8 bases remaining between them. Germline CDR1 LNHDA, CDR2 SQIVND (reference sequence). CDR3 length equals 14 residues. The CDR3 is CASSIGTLQETQYF. The CDR3 DNA reads as TGTGCCAGTAGTATAGGGACCCTTCAAGAGACCCAGTACTTC.

Notes on this clonotype: A clone one base away is much larger, so this may be a read error. The V gene is TRBV20-1, the J gene TRBJ2-5; D is perhaps TRBD1 (5 bases). The CDR3 length is 13 residues. Per the germline V gene, CDR1 is DFQATT and CDR2 is SNEGSKA (reference sequence). V was trimmed by 5 bases and J by 4 bases, leaving 14 bases between them. In nucleotides, the CDR3 is TGCAGTGCTCAACTGGGCAGGGTAGAGACCCAGTACTTC. Translated: CSAQLGRVETQYF.

The table lists this clonotype with many counts. V and J are TRBV5-1 and TRBJ1-1, with 7 positions matching TRBD1. V trimming: 2 bases; J trimming: 1 base; junction bases outside the gene matches: 11. This CDR3 is 17 amino acids long. Germline V gene data show CDR1 as SGHRS and CDR2 as YFSETQ. Written as DNA, the CDR3 is TGCGCCAGCAGCTTTTCCCCCGACAGGGCCTCGAACACTGAAGCTTTCTTT. Its protein is CASSFSPDRASNTEAFF.

This clonotype was observed at least ten times. V is TRBV6-5 and J is TRBJ2-5, with 12 bases aligning to TRBD2. Trimming took 6 bases from V and 5 from J; bases not matched to a gene: 4. The CDR3 covers 14 residues. Germline values: CDR1 MNHEY, CDR2 SVGAGI. For the CDR3, the DNA is TGTGCCAGCAGCCTAACTAGCGGGGGGGAGACCCAGTACTTC. It codes for CASSLTSGGETQYF.

DNA for the CDR3: TGTGCCATCAGTGAGTCAGGCAGGGGCGCGAACACCGGGGAGCTGTTTTTT. This encodes CAISESGRGANTGELFF. V is TRBV10-3 and J is TRBJ2-2, with D perhaps TRBD1 (6 bases). CDR1 and CDR2 (germline): ENHRY, SYGVKD. This CDR3 spans 17 amino acids. V was trimmed by 0 bases and J by 0 bases, leaving 11 bases between them.

This clonotype was counted a few times. This chain links TRBV11-2 with TRBJ1-2, with D uncertain. Trimming removed 0 bases at V and 8 bases at J, with 7 bases between. This CDR3 has 12 amino acids. CDR1 and CDR2 (germline): SGHAT, FQNNGV. The CDR3 sequence is CASSLDFSGYTF. The DNA for the CDR3 is TGTGCCAGCAGCTTAGACTTCTCCGGCTACACCTTC.

Of note for this clonotype: At one boundary the junction diverges from the germline segment, which might be a read error. The V call is TRBV12-3 or TRBV12-4, the J call TRBJ2-2; a possible D gene is TRBD1 (6 bases). This CDR3 has 15 residues. CDR3 sequence reads: CVSSLRTANTGELFF. The CDR3 nucleotides are TGTGTCAGCAGTTTACGGACAGCGAACACCGGGGAGCTGTTTTTT.

The genes are TRBV19 and TRBJ1-2; D ambiguous. The CDR3 sequence is 11 residues long. Trimming removed 4 bases at V and 8 bases at J, with 8 bases between. From germline, CDR1 is LNHDA and CDR2 SQIVND (reference sequence). The CDR3 DNA reads as TGTGCCAGTAGTACCAAGGGCGGCTACACCTTC. Amino acid sequence: CASSTKGGYTF.

A remark on this clonotype: Germline and junction disagree at one end, which may indicate a read error. The chain joins TRBV19 to TRBJ1-4; D unclear. This CDR3 is built from 14 residues. Per the germline V gene, CDR1 is LNHDA and CDR2 is SQIVND (reference sequence). In DNA form, the CDR3 reads TGTGCCGGTAGTATTAGTGGTATCGGGGAAAAACTGTTTTTT. It yields the protein CAGSISGIGEKLFF.

V is TRBV4-1 and J is TRBJ1-2, with TRBD1 identical over 7 bases. CDR1 is MGHRA and CDR2 is YSYEKL in the germline V gene. The J segment lost 3 bases and the V segment lost 4 bases, leaving 20 bases of the junction unmatched. This CDR3 comprises 19 residues. CDR3 in DNA: TGCGCCAGCAGCCGACTATTTTCCGGGGCAGGGGGTTCATACTATGGCTACACCTTC. It codes for CASSRLFSGAGGSYYGYTF.

This clonotype was counted only a few times. V is TRBV27 and J is TRBJ1-1; possible D gene TRBD1, 5 bases. Germline V gene data show CDR1 as MNHEY and CDR2 as SMNVEV (reference sequence). The germline V and J ends were trimmed by 0 bases and 4 bases, with 12 bases remaining between them. The CDR3 runs to 15 residues. The CDR3 sequence is CASSLSTAGRTEAFF. CDR3 coding DNA: TGTGCCAGCAGTTTATCGACGGCGGGGCGCACTGAAGCTTTCTTT.

The chain joins TRBV9 to TRBJ2-7; 12 nucleotides line up with TRBD1. The CDR3 sequence is 17 residues long. The germline V gene has CDR1 SGDLS and CDR2 YYNGEE. J was trimmed by 2 bases and V by 3 bases; bases with no gene match: 9. The CDR3 spells CASSGGTGGSGAYEQYF. As DNA, the CDR3 is TGTGCCAGCAGCGGTGGGACAGGGGGCAGTGGGGCCTACGAGCAGTACTTC.

The sample holds many counts of this clonotype. V usage is TRBV29-1 and J usage is TRBJ1-1; no clear D gene. This CDR3 region has 12 residues. Trimming stripped 4 bases from V and 3 bases from J, with 9 bases between. CDR1 and CDR2 from the germline V gene are SQVTM and ANQGSEA. CDR3 amino acids: CSVAGADTEAFF. The CDR3 DNA sequence: TGCAGCGTTGCGGGTGCGGACACTGAAGCTTTCTTT.

This clonotype was counted a few times. An end of the junction does not agree with germline; a read error may underlie this. The chain combines TRBV10-2 with TRBJ2-7; D may be TRBD1 or TRBD2 (6 bases each). Germline lookup yields CDR1 WSHSY and CDR2 SAAADI. The length of the CDR3 is 15 residues. CDR3 residues: CASRDTGANIYEQYF. The CDR3 DNA reads as TGTGCCAGCAGGGATACGGGGGCGAATATCTACGAGCAGTACTTC.

The CDR3 nucleotides read TGTGCCATCAGAGACACTAGCGGGAAGTTGGAGACCCAGTACTTC. Translating it yields CAIRDTSGKLETQYF. This sequence joins TRBV10-3 and TRBJ2-5; TRBD2 matches 10 bases. Germline lookup yields CDR1 ENHRY and CDR2 SYGVKD. J was trimmed by 5 bases and V by 6 bases; bases with no gene match: 9. CDR3 length: 15 amino acids.

Ten or more counts support this clonotype. Written as DNA, the CDR3 is TGCAGTGCTACAGACAGGGGGCTTAATTCACCCCTCCACTTT. Translated: CSATDRGLNSPLHF. The V and J genes are TRBV20-1 and TRBJ1-6; TRBD1 agrees at 10 bases. CDR3 size: 14 residues. Germline V lookup: CDR1 DFQATT, CDR2 SNEGSKA (reference sequence). J gave up 6 bases and V 4 bases, and 3 bases lay outside the gene matches.

This clonotype occurred many times. The chain couples TRBV24-1 to TRBJ2-5; 10 nucleotides line up with TRBD1. Trimming took 3 bases from V and 4 from J; bases not matched to a gene: 4. CDR3 length equals 15 residues. Germline CDR1 is KGHDR and CDR2 is SFDVKD. CDR3 coding DNA: TGTGCCACCAGTGATCGGGACAGGGGTTCAGAGACCCAGTACTTC. Amino acids: CATSDRDRGSETQYF.

This clonotype was seen at least ten times. The gene calls are TRBV2 and TRBJ2-5, with TRBD1 matching 7 bases. Germline lookup yields CDR1 SNHLY and CDR2 FYNNEI. V gave up 6 bases and J gave up 5 bases; unmatched junction bases: 9. The CDR3 has 14 amino acids. CDR3 DNA: TGTGCCAGCAGATTGGACAGGTCGAAGGAGACCCAGTACTTC. This sequence encodes CASRLDRSKETQYF.

The CDR3 region has the DNA TGTGCCAGCAGCTCACCTACCCGGGACACAGAGACCCAGTACTTC. It codes for CASSSPTRDTETQYF. The V and J genes are TRBV9 and TRBJ2-5; D is possibly TRBD1 (6 bases). Looked up from germline, CDR1 is SGDLS and CDR2 is YYNGEE. Trimming removed 4 bases from V and 4 bases from J, with 17 bases in between. The CDR3 contains 15 residues. Full variable domain (remainder filled in from reference TRBV9 and TRBJ2-5): DSGVTQTPKHLITATGQRVTLRCSPRSGDLSVYWYQQSLDQGLQFLIQYYNGEERAKGNILERFSAQQFPDLHSELNLSSLELGDSALYFCASSSPTRDTETQYFGPGTRLLVL.

This clonotype was picked up many times. This chain connects TRBV6-5 to TRBJ2-7; D is undetermined. This CDR3 is built from 11 residues. The germline V gene encodes CDR1 MNHEY and CDR2 SVGAGI. V gave up 5 bases and J gave up 4 bases, with 6 bases separating them. In DNA form, the CDR3 reads TGTGCCAGCAGTGTGGAGTACGAGCAGTACTTC. Its protein product is CASSVEYEQYF.

This clonotype was recorded many times. The chain combines TRBV20-1 with TRBJ2-7; D may correspond to TRBD1 or TRBD2 (6 bases each). Germline V lookup: CDR1 DFQATT, CDR2 SNEGSKA (reference sequence). This CDR3 has 15 residues. V was clipped by 2 bases and J by 4 bases, with 18 bases between them. CDR3 loop: CSARSAIGGTYEQYF. The CDR3 bases are TGCAGTGCTAGATCCGCGATCGGCGGGACATACGAGCAGTACTTC.

As to this clonotype: At one end, the junction sequence differs from germline, possibly due to a read error. The rearrangement uses TRBV5-1 and TRBJ1-5; TRBD1 might be the D (6 bases). This CDR3 comprises 14 residues. CDR1 SGHRS and CDR2 YFSETQ come from the germline V gene. This CDR3 is CAGSFGQPNQPQHF. CDR3 bases: TGCGCCGGCAGCTTTGGACAGCCCAATCAGCCCCAGCATTTT.

A remark on this clonotype: A single base separates this from a much larger clone, so it may be a read error. The rearrangement links TRBV10-3 to TRBJ1-1, with D possibly matching TRBD1 (5 bases). This CDR3 spans 11 amino acids. Germline V gene sequence: CDR1 ENHRY, CDR2 SYGVKD. CDR3 DNA sequence: TGTGCCATCAGTGAGTCAAACCGGGGGAGATTT. Its protein product is CAISESNRGRF.

This clonotype was recorded at least ten times. This chain connects TRBV29-1 to TRBJ1-5; TRBD1 is a possible D gene (6 bases). The CDR3 loop spans 12 amino acids. CDR1 and CDR2 from the germline V gene are SQVTM and ANQGSEA. V lost 6 bases, J lost 4 bases, and 10 bases lay in between. Here the CDR3 DNA reads TGCAGCGTACGGACAGCGAATCAGCCCCAGCATTTT. Translating gives CSVRTANQPQHF.

The table lists this clonotype with a count of one. CDR3 nucleotides: TGTGCCAGCACCAAGGCCAAGGACAGGAGAACTGAAGCTTTCTTT. This sequence encodes CASTKAKDRRTEAFF. The chain links TRBV24-1 to TRBJ1-1; 7 nucleotides line up with TRBD1. Germline values: CDR1 KGHDR, CDR2 SFDVKD. The CDR3 contains 15 residues. V dropped 11 bases and J dropped 5; count of bases not matched to a gene: 16.

This clonotype was seen more than once but under ten times. This chain's CDR3 is CASSTIGGRGYEQYF. The CDR3 DNA sequence: TGTGCCAGCAGCACCATAGGGGGCCGAGGCTACGAGCAGTACTTC. The chain recombines TRBV13 with TRBJ2-7; TRBD1 aligns across 7 bases. V shed 5 bases and J 3 bases; nucleotides not matched to a gene: 10. The CDR3 is 15 residues long. Germline CDR1 and CDR2: PRHDT and FYEKMQ (reference sequence).

This clonotype was picked up many times. The chain recombines TRBV20-1 with TRBJ2-7; the D gene could be TRBD1 or TRBD2 (5 bases each). This CDR3 has 12 amino acids. Trimming stripped 5 bases from V and 7 bases from J, with 15 bases between. CDR1 and CDR2 (germline): DFQATT, SNEGSKA (reference sequence). CDR3 DNA sequence: TGCAGTGCTTCAGACAGCTGGGGGGAGCAGTACTTC. The encoded protein is CSASDSWGEQYF.

Notes on this clonotype: A much bigger clone sits one base away, suggesting this may be a read error. V usage is TRBV19 and J usage is TRBJ2-7; no definite D call. The CDR3 contains 15 residues. Germline values: CDR1 LNHDA, CDR2 SQIVND (reference sequence). The V end lost 1 base, the J end lost 0 bases, and 10 bases lay between the germline ends. The DNA of the CDR3 is TGTGCCAGTAGTATAGGGCCGACGAGCTCCTACGAGCAGTACTTC. It yields the protein CASSIGPTSSYEQYF.